This record concerns one T cell receptor beta chain sequence. Its antigen is not identified. Unique molecular identifiers were present in the TCR beta cDNA libraries. TCRdb used MiXCR to reprocess the PCR reads, holding one entry per CDR3 protein. This sample yields almost 700,000 distinct CDR3 sequences, of which approximately 59% are seen a single time; approximately 10% belongs to the top ten. This sample is drawn from a study of post-analysis software for immune sequencing data. The ends were cut back, 3 bases at V and 6 bases at J, with 14 bases in the middle. The CDR3 contains 14 residues. The germline gives CDR1 SNHLY, CDR2 FYNNEI. Study-wide findings and caveats: Patients had higher frequencies than controls of five or six TRBV segments, including TRBV5-6, TRBV5-1 and TRBV20-1.

The sequence was collected from a girl aged 2-10 years with multiple sclerosis. The rearrangement joins TRBV2 to TRBJ2-5; D may be TRBD2 (5 bases). The sequencing input was blood. The CDR3 sequence is CASSDEGALQTQYF. CDR3 bases: TGTGCCAGCAGTGACGAGGGAGCCCTTCAGACCCAGTACTTC.